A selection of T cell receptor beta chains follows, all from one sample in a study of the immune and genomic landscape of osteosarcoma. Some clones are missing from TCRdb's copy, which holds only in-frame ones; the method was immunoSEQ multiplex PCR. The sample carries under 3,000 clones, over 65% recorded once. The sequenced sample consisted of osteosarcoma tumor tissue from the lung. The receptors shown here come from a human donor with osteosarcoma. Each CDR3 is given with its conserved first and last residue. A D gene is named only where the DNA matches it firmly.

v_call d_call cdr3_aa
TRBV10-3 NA CAISESMAGEYTEAFF
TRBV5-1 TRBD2 CASSLEERGRHGELFF
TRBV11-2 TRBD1 CASRGQGFHNSPLHF
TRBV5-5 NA CASTLDLNTEAFF
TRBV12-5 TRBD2 CASGLGRADTQYF
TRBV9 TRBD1 CASSAQGAVSGNTIYF
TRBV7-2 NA CASSFLAVGSPLHF
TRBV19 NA CASSIKVATNQPQHF
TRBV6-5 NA CASSYGQLNTEAFF
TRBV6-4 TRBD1 CARLRPGTGYTGELFF
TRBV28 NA CASSDRPNTEAFF
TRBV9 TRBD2 CASSVGGSSTDTQYF
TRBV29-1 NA CSVAQGAHRGAVF
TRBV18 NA CASSLTSDRRSYEQYF
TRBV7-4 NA CASSPHGQPQHF
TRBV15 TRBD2 CATSRDRGVGYNEQFF
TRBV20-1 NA CSARAGSEAFF
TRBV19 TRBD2 CASRQLAGGLNEQFF
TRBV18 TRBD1 CASSVQGAPETQYF
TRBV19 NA CASSRTVNQPQHF
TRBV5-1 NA CASSRSTASYGYTF
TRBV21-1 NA CASSPPGLAGAEETQYF
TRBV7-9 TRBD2 CASSLGSGGNEQFF
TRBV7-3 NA CASSFSSESETQYF
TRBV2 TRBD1 CASSSPLGQHYEQYF
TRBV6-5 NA CASSFQRGSSYNEQFF
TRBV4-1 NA CASSLEETQYF
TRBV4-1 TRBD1 CASSQVVSAGQGADTQYF
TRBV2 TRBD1 CASSATGGDNSPLHF
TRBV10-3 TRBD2 CAISGRGGSSYEQYF
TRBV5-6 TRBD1 CASSRQGRNTGELFF
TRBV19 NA CASRANHYGYTF
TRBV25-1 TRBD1 CASNLTGTGNQSADTQYF
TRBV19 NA CASSSIQGSNQPQHF
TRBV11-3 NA CASSSRGLANTGELFF
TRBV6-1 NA CASSEGESGELFF
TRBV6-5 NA CASSYSTGGGNGYTF
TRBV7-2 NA CASSLENTEAFF
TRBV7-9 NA CASGGDTGELFF
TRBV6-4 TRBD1 CASSPGQGLYNEQFF
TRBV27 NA CASSLSPGPNTEAFF